This T cell receptor beta chain was observed in a study of early T cells in non-severe SARS-CoV-2 infection. Via MiXCR, TCRdb re-called the 5' RACE reads, giving one row per CDR3 protein. The repertoire includes more than 60,000 distinct CDR3 sequences, approximately 13% of them detected once, and approximately 6.5% sits in the top ten. Germline-derived CDR1 and CDR2 are MNHEY and SVGAGI. V lost 3 bases and J 7 bases, leaving 10 bases between the germline ends. The CDR3 sequence is 13 residues long. This clonotype has only a few counts. The sample taken for sequencing was whole blood. This receptor was taken from an adult who was a healthcare worker with PCR-confirmed SARS-CoV-2 infection or an uninfected control (not recorded which). The V call is TRBV6-5, the J call TRBJ1-5, with no clear D. The CDR3 reads CASSYKGSQPQHF. The CDR3 DNA reads TGTGCCAGCAGTTATAAGGGCTCCCAGCCCCAGCATTTT.